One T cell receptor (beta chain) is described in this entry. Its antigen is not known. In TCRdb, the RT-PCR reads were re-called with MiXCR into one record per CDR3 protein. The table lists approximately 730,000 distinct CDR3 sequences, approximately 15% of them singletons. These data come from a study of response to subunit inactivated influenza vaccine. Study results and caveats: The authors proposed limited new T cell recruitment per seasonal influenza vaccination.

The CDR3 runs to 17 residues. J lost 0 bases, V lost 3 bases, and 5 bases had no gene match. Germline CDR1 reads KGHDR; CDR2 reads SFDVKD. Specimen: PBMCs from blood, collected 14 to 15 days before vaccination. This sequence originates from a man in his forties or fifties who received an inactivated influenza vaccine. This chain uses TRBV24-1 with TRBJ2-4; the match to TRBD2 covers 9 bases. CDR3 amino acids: CATSDGRGGLAKNIQYF. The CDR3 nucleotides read TGTGCCACCAGTGATGGGCGGGGGGGGTTAGCCAAAAACATTCAGTACTTC.